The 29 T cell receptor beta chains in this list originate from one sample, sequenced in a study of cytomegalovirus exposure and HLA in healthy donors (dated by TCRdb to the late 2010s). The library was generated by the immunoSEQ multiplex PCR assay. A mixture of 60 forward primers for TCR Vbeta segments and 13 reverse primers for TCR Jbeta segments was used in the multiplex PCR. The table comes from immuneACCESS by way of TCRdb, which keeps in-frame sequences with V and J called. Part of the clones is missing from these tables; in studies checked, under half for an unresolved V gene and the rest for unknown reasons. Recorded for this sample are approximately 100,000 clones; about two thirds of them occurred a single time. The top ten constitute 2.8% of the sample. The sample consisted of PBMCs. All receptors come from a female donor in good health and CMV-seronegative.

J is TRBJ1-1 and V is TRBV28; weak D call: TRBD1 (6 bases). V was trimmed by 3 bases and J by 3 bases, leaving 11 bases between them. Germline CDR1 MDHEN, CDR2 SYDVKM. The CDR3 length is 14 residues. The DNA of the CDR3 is TGTGCCAGCAGTTTCAGGGGATGGGACACTGAAGCTTTCTTT. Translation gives CASSFRGWDTEAFF.

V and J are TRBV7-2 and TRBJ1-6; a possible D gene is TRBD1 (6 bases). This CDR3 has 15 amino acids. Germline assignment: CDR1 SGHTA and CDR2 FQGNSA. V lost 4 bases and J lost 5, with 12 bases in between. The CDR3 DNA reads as TGTGCCAGCAGCTATACACAGGGAAATAATTCACCCCTCCACTTT. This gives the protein CASSYTQGNNSPLHF.

The CDR3 loop reads CASRLQETQYF. The CDR3 DNA reads TGTGCCAGCAGGCTACAGGAAACCCAGTACTTC. The chain recombines TRBV7-9 with TRBJ2-5, with D possibly matching TRBD1 (5 bases). Germline V lookup: CDR1 SEHNR, CDR2 FQNEAQ (reference sequence). This CDR3 contains 11 residues. The V gene lost 6 bases and the J gene lost 8 bases, with 10 bases spanning the gap.

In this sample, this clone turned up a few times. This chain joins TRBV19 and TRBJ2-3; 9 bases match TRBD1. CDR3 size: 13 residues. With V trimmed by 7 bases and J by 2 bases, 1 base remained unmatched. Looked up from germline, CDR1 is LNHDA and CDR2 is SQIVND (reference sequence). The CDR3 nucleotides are TGTGCCAGTAACAGGGGGCACACAGATACGCAGTATTTT. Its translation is CASNRGHTDTQYF.

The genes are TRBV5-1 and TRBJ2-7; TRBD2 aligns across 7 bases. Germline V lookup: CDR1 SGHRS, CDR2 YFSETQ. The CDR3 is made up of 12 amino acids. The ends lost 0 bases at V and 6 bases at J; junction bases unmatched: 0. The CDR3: CASSLGTSEQYF. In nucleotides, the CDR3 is TGCGCCAGCAGCTTGGGGACTAGCGAGCAGTACTTC.

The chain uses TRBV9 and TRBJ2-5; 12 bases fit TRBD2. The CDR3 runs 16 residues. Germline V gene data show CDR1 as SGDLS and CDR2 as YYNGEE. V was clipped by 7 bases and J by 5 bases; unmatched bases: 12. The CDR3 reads CASAASGRAYGETQYF. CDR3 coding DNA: TGTGCCAGCGCGGCTAGCGGGAGGGCCTATGGTGAGACCCAGTACTTC. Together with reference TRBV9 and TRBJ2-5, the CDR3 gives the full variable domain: DSGVTQTPKHLITATGQRVTLRCSPRSGDLSVYWYQQSLDQGLQFLIQYYNGEERAKGNILERFSAQQFPDLHSELNLSSLELGDSALYFCASAASGRAYGETQYFGPGTRLLVL.

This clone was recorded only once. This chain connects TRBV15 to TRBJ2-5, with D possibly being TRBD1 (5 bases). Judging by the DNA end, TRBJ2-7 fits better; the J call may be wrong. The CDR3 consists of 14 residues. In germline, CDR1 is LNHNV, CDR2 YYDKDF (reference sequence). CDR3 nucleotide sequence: TGTGCCACCAGCAGAGAGGCAGGGAACTACGAGCAGTACTTC. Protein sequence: CATSREAGNYEQYF.

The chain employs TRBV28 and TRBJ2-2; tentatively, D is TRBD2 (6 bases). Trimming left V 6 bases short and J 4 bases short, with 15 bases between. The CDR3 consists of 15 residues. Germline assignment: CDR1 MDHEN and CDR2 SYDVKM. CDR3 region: CASSLRGRGTGELFF. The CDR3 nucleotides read TGTGCCAGCAGCTTACGGGGGAGAGGCACCGGGGAGCTGTTTTTT.

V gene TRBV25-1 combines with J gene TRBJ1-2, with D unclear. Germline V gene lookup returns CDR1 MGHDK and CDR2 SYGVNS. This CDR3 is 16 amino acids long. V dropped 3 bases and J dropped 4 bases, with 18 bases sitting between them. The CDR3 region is CASSDKNTERSYGYTF. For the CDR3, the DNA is TGTGCCAGCAGTGACAAAAACACGGAACGGAGCTATGGCTACACCTTC.

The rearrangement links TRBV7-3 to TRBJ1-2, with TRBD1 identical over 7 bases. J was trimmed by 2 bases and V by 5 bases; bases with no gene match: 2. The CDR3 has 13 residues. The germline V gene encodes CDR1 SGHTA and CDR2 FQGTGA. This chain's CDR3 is CASSRDSNYGYTF. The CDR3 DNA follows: TGTGCCAGCAGCCGGGACAGCAACTATGGCTACACCTTC.

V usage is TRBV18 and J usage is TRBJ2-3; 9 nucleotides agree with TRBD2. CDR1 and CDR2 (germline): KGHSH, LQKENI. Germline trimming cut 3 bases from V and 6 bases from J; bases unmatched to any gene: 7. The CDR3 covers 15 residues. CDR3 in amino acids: CASSPPGLAPDTQYF. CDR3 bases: TGTGCCAGCTCACCTCCGGGACTAGCCCCCGATACGCAGTATTTT.

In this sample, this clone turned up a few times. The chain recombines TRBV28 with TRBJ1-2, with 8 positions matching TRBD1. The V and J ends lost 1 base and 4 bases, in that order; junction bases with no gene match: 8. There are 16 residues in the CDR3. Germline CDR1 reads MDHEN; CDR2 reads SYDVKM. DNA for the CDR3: TGTGCCAGCAGTTTATCAGGGGGCGAGGGGACCTATGGCTACACCTTC. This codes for CASSLSGGEGTYGYTF.

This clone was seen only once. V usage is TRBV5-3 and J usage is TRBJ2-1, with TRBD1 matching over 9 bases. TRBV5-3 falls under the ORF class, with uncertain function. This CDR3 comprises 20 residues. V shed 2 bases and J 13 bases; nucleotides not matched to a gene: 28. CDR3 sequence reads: CARSLRDRVFREVAPTPQFF. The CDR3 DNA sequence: TGTGCCAGAAGCTTAAGGGACAGGGTGTTTCGGGAAGTGGCCCCCACACCCCAGTTCTTC.

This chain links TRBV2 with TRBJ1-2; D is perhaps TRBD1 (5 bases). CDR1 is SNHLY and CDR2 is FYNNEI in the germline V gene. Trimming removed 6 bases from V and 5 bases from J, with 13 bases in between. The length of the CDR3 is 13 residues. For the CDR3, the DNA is TGTGCCAGCAGGGGAGGGACGGATTATGGCTACACCTTC. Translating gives CASRGGTDYGYTF.

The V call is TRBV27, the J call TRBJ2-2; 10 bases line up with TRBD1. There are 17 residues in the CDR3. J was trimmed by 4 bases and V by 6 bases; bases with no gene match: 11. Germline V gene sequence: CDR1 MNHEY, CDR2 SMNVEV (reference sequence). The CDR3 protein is CASRPLRQGAPTGELFF. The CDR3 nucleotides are TGTGCCAGCAGGCCTCTCCGACAGGGGGCGCCCACCGGGGAGCTGTTTTTT.

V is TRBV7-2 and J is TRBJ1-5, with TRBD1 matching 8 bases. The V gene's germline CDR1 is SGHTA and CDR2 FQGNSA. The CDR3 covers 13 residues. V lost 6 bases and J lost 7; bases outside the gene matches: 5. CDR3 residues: CASSGQGGQPQHF. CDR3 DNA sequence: TGTGCCAGCAGTGGACAGGGAGGACAGCCCCAGCATTTT.

CDR3 DNA: TGTGCCAGCAGTTTGAACAGGGTATACACTGAAGCTTTCTTT. Its translation: CASSLNRVYTEAFF. The genes are TRBV27 and TRBJ1-1, with TRBD1 as a possible D gene (6 bases). The CDR3 is 14 amino acids. Trimming cost V 3 bases and J 3 bases, with 11 bases left between them. Per the germline V gene, CDR1 is MNHEY and CDR2 is SMNVEV (reference sequence).

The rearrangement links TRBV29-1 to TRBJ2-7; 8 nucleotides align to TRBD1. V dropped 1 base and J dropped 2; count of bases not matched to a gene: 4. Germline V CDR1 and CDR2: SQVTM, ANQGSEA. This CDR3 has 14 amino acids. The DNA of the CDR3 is TGCAGCGTTGAAGGCGACAGGGGCACCTACGAGCAGTACTTC. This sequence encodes CSVEGDRGTYEQYF.

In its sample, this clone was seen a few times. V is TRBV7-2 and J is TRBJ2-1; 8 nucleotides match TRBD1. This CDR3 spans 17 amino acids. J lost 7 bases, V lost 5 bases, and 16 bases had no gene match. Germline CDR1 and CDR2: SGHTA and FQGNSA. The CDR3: CASSPFPRTGLGNEQFF. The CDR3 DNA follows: TGTGCCAGCAGCCCCTTCCCGAGGACAGGGTTGGGTAATGAGCAGTTCTTC. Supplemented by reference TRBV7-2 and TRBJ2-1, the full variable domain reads GAGVSQSPSNKVTEKGKDVELRCDPISGHTALYWYRQSLGQGLEFLIYFQGNSAPDKSGLPSDRFSAERTGGSVSTLTIQRTQQEDSAVYLCASSPFPRTGLGNEQFFGPGTRLTVL.

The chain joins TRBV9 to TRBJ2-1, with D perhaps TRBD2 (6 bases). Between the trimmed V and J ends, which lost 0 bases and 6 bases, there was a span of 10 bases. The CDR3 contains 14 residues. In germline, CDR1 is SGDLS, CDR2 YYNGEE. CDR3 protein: CASSVEVGGNEQFF. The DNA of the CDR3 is TGTGCCAGCAGCGTAGAGGTGGGGGGCAATGAGCAGTTCTTC.

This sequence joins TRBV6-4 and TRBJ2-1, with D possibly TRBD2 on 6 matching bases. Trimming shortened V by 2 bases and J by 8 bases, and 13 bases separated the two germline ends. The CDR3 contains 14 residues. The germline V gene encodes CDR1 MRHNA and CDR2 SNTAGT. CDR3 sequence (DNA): TGTGCCAGCAGTGACGGTGGAGGGGTGGATGAGCAGTTCTTC. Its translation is CASSDGGGVDEQFF.

The CDR3, as DNA: TGTGCCAGCCGGGGACCTAGGGGGACTGAAGCTTTCTTT. Translation: CASRGPRGTEAFF. The rearrangement uses TRBV6-5 and TRBJ1-1; maybe TRBD1 (6 bases). This CDR3 has 13 amino acids. V lost 8 bases to trimming and J lost 5 bases, with 15 bases between them. Germline V CDR1 and CDR2: MNHEY, SVGAGI.

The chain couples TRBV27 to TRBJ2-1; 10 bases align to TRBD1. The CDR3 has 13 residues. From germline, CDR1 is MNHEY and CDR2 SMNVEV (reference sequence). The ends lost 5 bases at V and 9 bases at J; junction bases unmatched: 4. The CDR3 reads CASSLGQGIEQFF. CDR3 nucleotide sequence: TGTGCCAGCAGTCTGGGACAGGGGATTGAGCAGTTCTTC.

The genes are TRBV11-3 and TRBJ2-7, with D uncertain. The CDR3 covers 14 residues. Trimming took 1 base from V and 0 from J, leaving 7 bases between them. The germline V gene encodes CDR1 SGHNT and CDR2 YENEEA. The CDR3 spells CASSLGPSSYEQYF. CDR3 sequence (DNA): TGTGCCAGCAGCTTAGGGCCCAGCTCCTACGAGCAGTACTTC. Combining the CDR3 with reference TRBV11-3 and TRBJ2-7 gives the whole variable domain EAGVVQSPRYKIIEKKQPVAFWCNPISGHNTLYWYLQNLGQGPELLIRYENEEAVDDSQLPKDRFSAERLKGVDSTLKIQPAELGDSAVYLCASSLGPSSYEQYFGPGTRLTVT.

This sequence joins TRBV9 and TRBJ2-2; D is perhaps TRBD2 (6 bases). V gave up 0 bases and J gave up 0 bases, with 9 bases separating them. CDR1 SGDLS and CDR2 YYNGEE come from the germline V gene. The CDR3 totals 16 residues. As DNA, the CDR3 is TGTGCCAGCAGCGTAGCTCGACTAGCGAACACCGGGGAGCTGTTTTTT. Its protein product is CASSVARLANTGELFF.

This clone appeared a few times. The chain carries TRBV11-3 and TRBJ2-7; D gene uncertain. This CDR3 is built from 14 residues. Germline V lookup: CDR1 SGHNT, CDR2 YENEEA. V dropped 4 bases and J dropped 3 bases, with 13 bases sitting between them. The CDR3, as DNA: TGTGCCAGCAGCTCTTACCGACAAAGCTACGAGCAGTACTTC. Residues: CASSSYRQSYEQYF.

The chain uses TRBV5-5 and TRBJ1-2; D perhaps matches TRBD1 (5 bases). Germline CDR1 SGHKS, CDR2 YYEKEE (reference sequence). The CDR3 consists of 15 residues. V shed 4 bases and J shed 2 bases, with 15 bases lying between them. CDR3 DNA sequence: TGTGCCAGCAGCCCAGGGATTATACCGAACTATGGCTACACCTTC. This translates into CASSPGIIPNYGYTF.

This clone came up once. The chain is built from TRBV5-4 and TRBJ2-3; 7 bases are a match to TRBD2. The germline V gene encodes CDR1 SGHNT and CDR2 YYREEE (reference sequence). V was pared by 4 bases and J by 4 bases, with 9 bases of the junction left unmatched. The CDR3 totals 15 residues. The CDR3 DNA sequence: TGTGCCAGCAGCCCTCCGGGACTACAGGCAGATACGCAGTATTTT. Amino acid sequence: CASSPPGLQADTQYF.

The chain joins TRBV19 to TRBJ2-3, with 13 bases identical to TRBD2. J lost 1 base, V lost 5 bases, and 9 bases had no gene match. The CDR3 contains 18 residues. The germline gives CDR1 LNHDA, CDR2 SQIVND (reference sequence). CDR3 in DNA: TGTGCCAGTAGTGGGGGACTAGCGGGGACGCCGGGCACAGATACGCAGTATTTT. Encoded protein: CASSGGLAGTPGTDTQYF.